Ten or more counts support the clone carrying this TCR beta chain. Combining iRepertoire HTBI primers with Arm-PCR of CDR3 regions, the authors built TCR beta libraries. From the multiplex PCR reads, TCRdb called clonotypes with MiXCR, one entry per CDR3 protein. The sample yields 350,000 to 550,000 distinct CDR3 sequences, more than 12% seen once. The sample comes from a study of regulatory T cells in long-lasting Graves disease. This sample's time point: newly diagnosed GD, antithyroid drugs for less than 3 months. After RNA was extracted from PBMCs, the TCR library was made from it. These data also featured in a second study, about T cells in Graves' hyperthyroidism and ophthalmopathy. That investigation notes: Patients aged 18 to 65 had newly diagnosed hyperthyroidism lasting under 2 months.

The sample was peripheral blood mononuclear cells (PBMCs), taken at new diagnosis, from a patient treated with antithyroid drugs. The sequence came from a woman in her twenties or thirties with Graves disease.

This CDR3 is CASSEDGGGNEQFF. CDR3 bases: TGTGCCAGCAGTGAGGACGGCGGGGGAAATGAGCAGTTCTTC. V is TRBV2 and J is TRBJ2-1; TRBD2 matches at 7 bases. V shed 3 bases, J shed 7 bases, and the junction held 6 bases outside the gene matches. Germline V gene sequence: CDR1 SNHLY, CDR2 FYNNEI. This CDR3 contains 14 residues.